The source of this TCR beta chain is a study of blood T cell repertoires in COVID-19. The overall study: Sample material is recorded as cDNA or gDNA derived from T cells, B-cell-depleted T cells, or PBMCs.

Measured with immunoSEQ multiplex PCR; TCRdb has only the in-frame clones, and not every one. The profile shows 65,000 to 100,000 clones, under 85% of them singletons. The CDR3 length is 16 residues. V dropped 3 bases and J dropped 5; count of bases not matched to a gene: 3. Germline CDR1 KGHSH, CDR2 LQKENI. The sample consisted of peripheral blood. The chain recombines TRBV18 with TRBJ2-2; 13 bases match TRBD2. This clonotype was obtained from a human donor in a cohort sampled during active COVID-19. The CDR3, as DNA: TGTGCCAGCTCACCGTGGACTAGCGGGGGAACCGGGGAGCTGTTTTTT. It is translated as CASSPWTSGGTGELFF.